The T cell receptor beta chain under discussion was sequenced for a study of shared clonotypes between healthy human individuals. General study results and limits: For sorted subsets, rarefaction showed incomplete sequencing despite large depth.

Note on this clone: Antigen unknown.

CD45RA-negative memory and CD45RA+ naive subsets were split from the CD4+ cells. This CDR3 is 15 amino acids long. The V and J ends lost 4 bases and 3 bases, in that order; junction bases with no gene match: 7. Germline CDR1 reads SGHDT; CDR2 reads YYEEEE. Original processing methods: Quality scores were absent from the junction-only immunoSEQ sequences, so filtering differed. Assay used: immunoSEQ multiplex PCR; TCRdb lists only in-frame clones, some missing. V and J calls and clone size are copied from that table; D and trimming were computed from the DNA. The repertoire includes about 2.4 million clones, roughly 93% of them detected once, and approximately 0.37% sits in the top ten.

The sample taken for sequencing was naive CD4+ T cells from PBMCs. Noted subset: CD45RA+ positively selected. The source is a man between 18 and 35 years old in good health. Some clones in this sample may be carry-over from other donors' samples. This sequence joins TRBV5-6 and TRBJ2-7, with TRBD1 matching over 10 bases. The CDR3 nucleotides read TGTGCCAGCAGCCTCGGGACAGGGGAATTCTACGAGCAGTACTTC. This sequence encodes CASSLGTGEFYEQYF. Combining the CDR3 with reference TRBV5-6 and TRBJ2-7 gives the whole variable domain DAGVTQSPTHLIKTRGQQVTLRCSPKSGHDTVSWYQQALGQGPQFIFQYYEEEERQRGNFPDRFSGHQFPNYSSELNVNALLLGDSALYLCASSLGTGEFYEQYFGPGTRLTVT.